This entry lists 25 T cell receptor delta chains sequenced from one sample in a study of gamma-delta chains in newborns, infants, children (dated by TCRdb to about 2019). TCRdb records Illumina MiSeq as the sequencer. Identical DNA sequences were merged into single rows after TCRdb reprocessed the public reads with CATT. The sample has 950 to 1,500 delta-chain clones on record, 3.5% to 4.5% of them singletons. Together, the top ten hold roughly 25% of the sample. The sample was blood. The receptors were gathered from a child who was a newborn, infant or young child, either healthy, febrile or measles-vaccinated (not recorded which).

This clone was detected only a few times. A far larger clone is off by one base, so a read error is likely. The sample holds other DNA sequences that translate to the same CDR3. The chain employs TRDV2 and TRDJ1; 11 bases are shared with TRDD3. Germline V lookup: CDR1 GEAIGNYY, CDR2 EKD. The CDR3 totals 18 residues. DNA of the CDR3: TGTGCCTGCGACAGCTTCTTACTGGGGGATAAGGACACCGATAAACTCATCTTT. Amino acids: CACDSFLLGDKDTDKLIF.

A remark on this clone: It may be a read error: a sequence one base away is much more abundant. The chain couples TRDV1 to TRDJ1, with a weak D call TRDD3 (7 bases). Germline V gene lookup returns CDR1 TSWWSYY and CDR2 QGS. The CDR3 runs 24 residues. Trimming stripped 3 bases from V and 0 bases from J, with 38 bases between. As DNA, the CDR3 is TGTGCTCTTGGGGAGATAATTCCTAAGGTAGCCGGGGGATGTGCCCTTTCCTACACCGATAAACTCATCTTT. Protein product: CALGEIIPKVAGGCALSYTDKLIF.

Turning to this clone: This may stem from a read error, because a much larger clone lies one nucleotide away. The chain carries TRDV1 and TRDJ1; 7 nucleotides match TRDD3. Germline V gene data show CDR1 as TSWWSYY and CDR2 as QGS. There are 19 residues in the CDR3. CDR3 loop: CAPGERNIDWGHTFDKLIF. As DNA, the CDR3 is TGTGCTCCTGGGGAACGCAACATCGACTGGGGTCATACATTCGATAAACTCATCTTT.

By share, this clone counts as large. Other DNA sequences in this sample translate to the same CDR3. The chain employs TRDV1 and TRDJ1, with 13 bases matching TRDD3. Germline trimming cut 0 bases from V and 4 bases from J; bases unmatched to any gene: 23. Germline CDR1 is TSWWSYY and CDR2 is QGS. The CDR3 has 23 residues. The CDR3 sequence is CALGELEGLVVLGDTRPRDKLIF. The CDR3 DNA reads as TGTGCTCTTGGGGAACTCGAAGGGCTCGTAGTACTGGGGGATACGCGCCCCCGCGATAAACTCATCTTT.

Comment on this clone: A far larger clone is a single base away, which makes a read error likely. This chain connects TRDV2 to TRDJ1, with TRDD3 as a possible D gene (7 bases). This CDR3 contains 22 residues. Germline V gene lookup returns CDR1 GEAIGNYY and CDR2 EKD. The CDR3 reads CACDLSYAERLLGTTDTYKLIF. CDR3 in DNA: TGTGCCTGTGACCTATCCTACGCCGAGAGGTTACTGGGGACAACGGACACCTATAAACTCATCTTT.

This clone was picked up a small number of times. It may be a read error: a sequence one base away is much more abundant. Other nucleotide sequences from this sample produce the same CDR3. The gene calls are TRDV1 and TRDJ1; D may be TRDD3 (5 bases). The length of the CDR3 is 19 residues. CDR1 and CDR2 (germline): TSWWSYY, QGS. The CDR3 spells CALGELRPEGGQYTDKLIF. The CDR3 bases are TGTGCCCTTGGGGAACTGAGGCCCGAAGGGGGTCAGTACACCGATAAACTCATCTTT.

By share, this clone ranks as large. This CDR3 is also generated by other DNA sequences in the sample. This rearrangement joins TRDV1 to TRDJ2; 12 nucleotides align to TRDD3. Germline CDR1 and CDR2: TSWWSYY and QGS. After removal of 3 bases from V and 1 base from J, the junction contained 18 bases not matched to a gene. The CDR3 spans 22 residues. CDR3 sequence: CALGEASYNWGIPLFLTAQLFF. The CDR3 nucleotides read TGTGCTCTTGGGGAGGCTTCCTACAACTGGGGGATACCTTTATTTTTGACAGCACAACTCTTCTTT.

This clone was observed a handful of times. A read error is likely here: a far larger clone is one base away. The CDR3: CACDPRGWDTRQMFF. CDR3 DNA sequence: TGTGCCTGTGACCCGAGAGGCTGGGACACCCGACAGATGTTTTTC. The V gene is TRDV2, the J gene TRDJ3; D remains ambiguous. CDR1 and CDR2 from the germline V gene are GEAIGNYY and EKD. V was pared by 3 bases and J by 3 bases, with 8 bases between. There are 15 residues in the CDR3.

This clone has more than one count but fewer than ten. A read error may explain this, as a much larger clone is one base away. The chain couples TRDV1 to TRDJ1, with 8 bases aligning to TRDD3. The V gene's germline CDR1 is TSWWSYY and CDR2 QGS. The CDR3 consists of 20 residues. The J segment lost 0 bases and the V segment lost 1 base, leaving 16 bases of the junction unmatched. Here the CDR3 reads CALGEPLPRLGVKNTDKLIF. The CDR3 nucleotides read TGTGCTCTTGGGGAACCTCTTCCCCGACTGGGGGTTAAGAACACCGATAAACTCATCTTT.

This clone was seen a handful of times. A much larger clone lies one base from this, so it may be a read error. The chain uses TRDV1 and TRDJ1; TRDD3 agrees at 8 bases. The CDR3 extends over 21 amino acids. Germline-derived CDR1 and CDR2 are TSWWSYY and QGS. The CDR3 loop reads CALGERNPKFRRGIKADKLTF. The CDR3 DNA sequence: TGTGCTCTTGGGGAACGAAATCCTAAGTTTCGGAGGGGGATAAAAGCCGATAAACTCACCTTT.

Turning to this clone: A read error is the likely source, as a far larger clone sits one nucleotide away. CDR3 in DNA: TGTGCCTGTGACAGACTGGGGGATACGTTTACCTGGGACACCCGACAGATGTTTTTC. Translated, it gives CACDRLGDTFTWDTRQMFF. V is TRDV2 and J is TRDJ3; 13 nucleotides match TRDD3. The germline gives CDR1 GEAIGNYY, CDR2 EKD. The V gene end was trimmed by 2 bases and the J gene end by 2 bases; junction bases not matched to a gene: 5. The CDR3 sequence is 19 residues long.

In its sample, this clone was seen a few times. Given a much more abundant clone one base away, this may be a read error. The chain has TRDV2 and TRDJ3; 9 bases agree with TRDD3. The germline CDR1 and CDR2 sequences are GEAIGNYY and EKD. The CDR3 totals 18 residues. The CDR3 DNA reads TGTGCCCGTGACAGACTGGGGGAGAGCTCCTGGGACACCCGACAGATGTTTTTC. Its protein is CARDRLGESSWDTRQMFF.

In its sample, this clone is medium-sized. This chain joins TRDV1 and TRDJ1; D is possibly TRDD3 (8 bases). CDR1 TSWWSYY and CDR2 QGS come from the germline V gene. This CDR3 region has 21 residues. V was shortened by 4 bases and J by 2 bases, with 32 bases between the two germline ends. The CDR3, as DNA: TGTGCTCTTGGGGGGGCCTTCCTCACTTTTAACTGGGGGGCCCCGACCGATAAACTCATCTTT. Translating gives CALGGAFLTFNWGAPTDKLIF.

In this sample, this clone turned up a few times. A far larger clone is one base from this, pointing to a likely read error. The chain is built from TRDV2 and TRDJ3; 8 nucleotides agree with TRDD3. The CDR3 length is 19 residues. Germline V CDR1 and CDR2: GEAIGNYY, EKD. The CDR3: CACDPGTGGSSWGTRQMFF. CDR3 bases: TGTGCCTGTGACCCTGGTACTGGGGGTAGCTCCTGGGGCACCCGACAGATGTTTTTC.

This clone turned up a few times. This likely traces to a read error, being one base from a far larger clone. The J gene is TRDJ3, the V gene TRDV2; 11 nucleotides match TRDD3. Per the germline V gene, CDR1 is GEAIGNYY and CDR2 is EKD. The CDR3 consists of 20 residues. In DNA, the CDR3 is TGTGCCTGTGACACCCGTGTTGGGGGATACGCCCCCTGGTACACCCGACAGATGTTTTTC. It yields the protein CACDTRVGGYAPWYTRQMFF.

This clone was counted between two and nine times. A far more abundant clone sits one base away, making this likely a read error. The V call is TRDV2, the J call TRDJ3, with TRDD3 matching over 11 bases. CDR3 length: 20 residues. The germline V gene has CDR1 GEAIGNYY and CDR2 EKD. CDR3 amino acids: CACNTRVGGYAPWDTRQMFF. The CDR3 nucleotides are TGTGCCTGTAACACCCGTGTTGGGGGATACGCCCCCTGGGACACCCGACAGATGTTTTTC.

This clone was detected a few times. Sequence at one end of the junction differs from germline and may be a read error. CDR3 sequence (DNA): TGCGCTCTTGGGGAACTGTTCGGTCCTACAACCTCTAATGGGGGACCTAAACTCATCTTT. It translates to CALGELFGPTTSNGGPKLIF. This sequence joins TRDV1 and TRDJ1, with D maybe TRDD3 (7 bases). The germline V gene encodes CDR1 TSWWSYY and CDR2 QGS. The CDR3 sequence is 20 residues long.

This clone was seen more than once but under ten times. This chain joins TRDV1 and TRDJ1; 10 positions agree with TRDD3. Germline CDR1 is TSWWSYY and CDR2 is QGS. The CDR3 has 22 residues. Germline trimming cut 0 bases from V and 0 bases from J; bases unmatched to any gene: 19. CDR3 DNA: TGTGCTCTTGGGGAACTAGGAACGAATCCCTGGGGGATAAAGCCGTACACCGATAAACTCATCTTT. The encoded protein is CALGELGTNPWGIKPYTDKLIF.

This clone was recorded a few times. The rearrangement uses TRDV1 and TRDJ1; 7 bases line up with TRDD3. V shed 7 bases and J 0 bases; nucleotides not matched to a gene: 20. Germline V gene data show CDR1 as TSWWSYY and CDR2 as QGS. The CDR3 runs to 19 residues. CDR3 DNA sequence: TGTGCTCTTGCTGGCATAACGACCCTCGTACTGGGGTACACCGATAAACTCATCTTT. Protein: CALAGITTLVLGYTDKLIF.

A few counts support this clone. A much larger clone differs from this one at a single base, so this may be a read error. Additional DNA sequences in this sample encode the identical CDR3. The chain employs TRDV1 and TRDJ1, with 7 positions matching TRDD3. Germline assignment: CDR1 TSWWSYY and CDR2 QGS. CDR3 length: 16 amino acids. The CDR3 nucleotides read TGCGCTCTTGGGGAACGACCCCTACTGGGGTCCTTACTACTCATCTTT. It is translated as CALGERPLLGSLLLIF.

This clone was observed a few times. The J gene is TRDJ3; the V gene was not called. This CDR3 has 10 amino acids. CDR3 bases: TGTGCCTGGGACACCCGACAGATGTTTTTC. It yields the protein CAWDTRQMFF.

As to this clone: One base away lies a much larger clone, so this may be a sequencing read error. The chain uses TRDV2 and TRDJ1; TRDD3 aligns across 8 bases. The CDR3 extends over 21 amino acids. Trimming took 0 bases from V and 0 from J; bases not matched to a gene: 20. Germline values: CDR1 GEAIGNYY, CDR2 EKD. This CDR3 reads CACDTGAFPYWGARYTDKLIF. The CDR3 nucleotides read TGTGCCTGTGACACCGGTGCGTTCCCTTACTGGGGGGCAAGGTACACCGATAAACTCATCTTT.

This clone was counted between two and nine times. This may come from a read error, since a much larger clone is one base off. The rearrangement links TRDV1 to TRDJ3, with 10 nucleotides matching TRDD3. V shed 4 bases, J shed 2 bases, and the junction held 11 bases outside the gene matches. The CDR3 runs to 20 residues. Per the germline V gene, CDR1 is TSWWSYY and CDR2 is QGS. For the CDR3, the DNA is TGTGCTCTTGGGGTGGATTTACTGGGGGATGCAGCCTGGGACACCCGACAGATGTTTTTC. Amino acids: CALGVDLLGDAAWDTRQMFF.

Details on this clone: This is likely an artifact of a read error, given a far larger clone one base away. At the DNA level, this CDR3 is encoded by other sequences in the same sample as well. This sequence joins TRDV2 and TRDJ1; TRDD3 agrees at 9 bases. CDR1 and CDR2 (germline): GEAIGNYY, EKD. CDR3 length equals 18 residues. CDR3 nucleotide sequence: TGTGCCTGCGACAAGGCGGTGGGGGATATAGGGGACACCGATAAACTCATCTTT. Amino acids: CACDKAVGDIGDTDKLIF.

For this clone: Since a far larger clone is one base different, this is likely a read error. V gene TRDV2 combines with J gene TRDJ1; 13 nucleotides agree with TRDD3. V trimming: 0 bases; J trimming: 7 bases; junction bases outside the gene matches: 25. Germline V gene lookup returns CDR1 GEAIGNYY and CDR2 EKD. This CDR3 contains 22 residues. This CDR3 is CACDTAGHHSLLGDTSPPKLIF. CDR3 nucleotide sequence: TGTGCCTGTGACACCGCTGGCCACCACAGTTTACTGGGGGATACGAGCCCTCCTAAACTCATCTTT.